The T cell receptor (beta chain) described here comes from a study of blood T cell repertoires in COVID-19. Looking at the study overall: The United States, Italy and Spain provided the acute and convalescent COVID-19 samples.

The table lists this clone with a few counts. Per germline, CDR1 MNHEY and CDR2 SMNVEV (reference sequence). The CDR3 has 14 amino acids. Trimming shortened V by 2 bases and J by 1 base, and 9 bases separated the two germline ends. Authors' methods: For nucleated cells, counts were estimated from reference gene primer amplification. This table comes from immunoSEQ multiplex PCR, and its TCRdb copy is limited to in-frame clones, with some not included. That table gives V, J and clone size, and the DNA gave D and trimming. The data hold 310,000 or so clones, with roughly 90% observed a single time. This receptor was identified in a man aged 18 to 29 who had recovered from COVID-19. The specimen was peripheral blood. The chain joins TRBV27 to TRBJ2-7; D gene unclear. The CDR3 nucleotides are TGTGCCAGCAGTTTAGCCCTAGATTCCTACGAGCAGTACTTC. Its translation is CASSLALDSYEQYF.